What follows are 11 T cell receptor beta chains derived from one specimen sequenced in a study of graft-versus-host responses after intestinal transplantation. Clones were sequenced by immunoSEQ multiplex PCR, and TCRdb holds only the in-frame ones, with some missing. The top ten clones hold over 2% of a sample with roughly 50,000 clones, 80% to 95% of them seen once. For these receptors, no antigen is known. The sequencing used unstimulated CD4+ T cells sorted from spleen or lymph node cells, collected before transplant. The receptors originated from a human donor who was the organ donor for an intestinal transplant.

This chain links TRBV7-9 with TRBJ2-1, with D tentatively TRBD2 (5 bases). The V end lost 1 base, the J end lost 7 bases, and 5 bases lay between the germline ends. Germline V gives CDR1 SEHNR, CDR2 FQNEAQ (reference sequence). The CDR3 contains 12 residues. CDR3 amino acids: CASSLGTNEQFF. The CDR3 nucleotides read TGTGCCAGCAGCTTAGGGACTAATGAGCAGTTCTTC.

V usage is TRBV28 and J usage is TRBJ1-2, with a tentative D call TRBD1 (6 bases). This CDR3 spans 16 amino acids. V was clipped by 1 base and J by 3 bases, with 15 bases between them. Germline loops: CDR1 MDHEN, CDR2 SYDVKM. CDR3 amino acids: CASSLFRVGAHYGYTF. CDR3 DNA: TGTGCCAGCAGTTTATTCAGGGTGGGGGCCCACTATGGCTACACCTTC.

This chain links TRBV6-1 with TRBJ2-3; no clear D gene. Trimming shortened V by 6 bases and J by 4 bases, and 14 bases separated the two germline ends. This CDR3 contains 14 residues. The germline CDR1 and CDR2 sequences are MNHNS and SASEGT. The CDR3 is CASRGERRADTQYF. The CDR3 DNA sequence: TGTGCCAGCAGGGGCGAAAGGCGTGCAGATACGCAGTATTTT.

This clone was seen once. This same CDR3 is encoded by further DNA sequences in the sample. The chain is built from TRBV6-1 and TRBJ2-1; 10 nucleotides agree with TRBD2. The CDR3 runs 15 residues. Germline V lookup: CDR1 MNHNS, CDR2 SASEGT. J lost 4 bases, V lost 8 bases, and 8 bases had no gene match. The CDR3 region has the DNA TGTGCCAGCGGGAAGCGGGAGGGATTGTACAATGAGCAGTTCTTC. The encoded protein is CASGKREGLYNEQFF.

This clone was detected once. The rearrangement uses TRBV18 and TRBJ2-3; D is undetermined. The CDR3 totals 11 residues. V was cut by 1 base and J by 5 bases, with 1 base left in between. Germline-derived CDR1 and CDR2 are KGHSH and LQKENI. The CDR3 DNA follows: TGTGCCAGCTCACCACAAGATACGCAGTATTTT. It codes for CASSPQDTQYF.

J is TRBJ2-2 and V is TRBV5-1, with a weak D call TRBD1 (6 bases). Germline lookup yields CDR1 SGHRS and CDR2 YFSETQ. V was shortened by 0 bases and J by 6 bases, with 12 bases between the two germline ends. This CDR3 comprises 15 residues. DNA of the CDR3: TGCGCCAGCAGCTTGGAAGGGAAGGGGGCCGGGGAGCTGTTTTTT. Its translation is CASSLEGKGAGELFF.

This chain links TRBV25-1 with TRBJ2-7; 10 bases match TRBD1. The CDR3 runs 15 residues. Germline CDR1 and CDR2: MGHDK and SYGVNS. V gave up 0 bases and J gave up 7 bases; unmatched junction bases: 6. Here the CDR3 DNA reads TGTGCCAGCAGTGAATATCGGGGGACAGGGGAAGAGCAGTACTTC. It translates to CASSEYRGTGEEQYF.

This clone was seen once. CDR3 bases: TGTGCCAGCAGCTTGGTAAGAGGGGACAAAACCTACGAGCAGTACTTC. Residues: CASSLVRGDKTYEQYF. V usage is TRBV7-2 and J usage is TRBJ2-7; D might be TRBD1 (6 bases). The V gene lost 3 bases and the J gene lost 2 bases, with 17 bases spanning the gap. Germline V gives CDR1 SGHTA, CDR2 FQGNSA. The CDR3 has 16 amino acids.

V usage is TRBV4-3 and J usage is TRBJ1-2; tentatively, D is TRBD1 (5 bases). The CDR3 loop spans 16 amino acids. V lost 1 base and J lost 7, with 19 bases in between. Germline CDR1 and CDR2: LGHNA and YSLEER. CDR3 DNA: TGCGCCAGCAGCCAAGGCCATACAGGAAGAAGAAGTGGCTACACCTTC. It codes for CASSQGHTGRRSGYTF.

This clone was found once. The chain joins TRBV7-3 to TRBJ2-3; TRBD1 agrees at 7 bases. Trimming at V came to 3 bases and at J to 0 bases, leaving 0 bases not matched to a gene. The CDR3 sequence is 14 residues long. The germline CDR1 and CDR2 sequences are SGHTA and FQGTGA. CDR3 sequence: CASSLTGSTDTQYF. The CDR3 nucleotides are TGTGCCAGCAGCTTGACAGGGAGCACAGATACGCAGTATTTT. Using reference TRBV7-3 and TRBJ2-3 for the parts outside the CDR3, the full variable domain is GAGVSQTPSNKVTEKGKYVELRCDPISGHTALYWYRQSLGQGPEFLIYFQGTGAADDSGLPNDRFFAVRPEGSVSTLKIQRTERGDSAVYLCASSLTGSTDTQYFGPGTRLTVL.

The V and J genes are TRBV5-4 and TRBJ1-5; weak D call: TRBD1 (5 bases). CDR3 size: 16 residues. V gave up 1 base and J gave up 0 bases, with 11 bases separating them. Germline lookup yields CDR1 SGHNT and CDR2 YYREEE (reference sequence). The CDR3: CASSLIAGYSNQPQHF. DNA of the CDR3: TGTGCCAGCAGCTTGATAGCAGGGTATAGCAATCAGCCCCAGCATTTT.